This T cell receptor beta chain came from a study of T cell changes during pregnancy in multiple sclerosis. The method was immunoSEQ multiplex PCR; TCRdb's version includes in-frame clones alone and lacks a portion of them. The sample holds 50,000 to 65,000 clones, around 90% seen once. The CDR3 runs 14 residues. In germline, CDR1 is MNHEY, CDR2 SVGAGI. Trimming left V 3 bases short and J 10 bases short, with 16 bases between. V usage is TRBV6-5 and J usage is TRBJ2-1; a weak D match, TRBD1 (5 bases). The sequencing here drew on peripheral blood, taken in the first trimester of pregnancy. This TCR came from a female donor with multiple sclerosis, enrolled in a pregnancy study. Written as DNA, the CDR3 is TGTGCCAGCAGTTATGCCGCGACAGCCCTAGAGCAGTTCTTC. Translating gives CASSYAATALEQFF.